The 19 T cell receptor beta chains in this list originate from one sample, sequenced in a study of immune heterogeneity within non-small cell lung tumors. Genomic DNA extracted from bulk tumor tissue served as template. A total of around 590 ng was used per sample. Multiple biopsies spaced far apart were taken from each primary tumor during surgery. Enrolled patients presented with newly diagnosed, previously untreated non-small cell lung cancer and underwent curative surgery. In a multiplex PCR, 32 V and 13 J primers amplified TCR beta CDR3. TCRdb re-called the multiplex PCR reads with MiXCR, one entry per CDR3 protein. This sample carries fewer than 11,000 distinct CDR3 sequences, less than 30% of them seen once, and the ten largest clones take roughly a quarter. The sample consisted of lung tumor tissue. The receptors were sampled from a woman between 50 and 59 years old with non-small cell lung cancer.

CDR3 residues: CASSPLVALAGAGEQFF. The CDR3 DNA sequence: TGTGCCAGCAGCCCATTGGTAGCACTAGCGGGAGCGGGTGAGCAGTTCTTC. This chain uses TRBV14 with TRBJ2-1; 11 bases align to TRBD2. Losses at the gene ends were 4 bases for V and 9 bases for J; bases not matched to a gene: 14. The CDR3 length is 17 residues. Germline CDR1 SGHDN, CDR2 FVKESK.

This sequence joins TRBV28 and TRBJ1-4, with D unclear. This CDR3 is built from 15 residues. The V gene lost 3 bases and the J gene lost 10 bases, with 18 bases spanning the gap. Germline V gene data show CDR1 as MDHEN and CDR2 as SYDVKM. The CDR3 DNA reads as TGTGCCAGCAGTTTTGCTCGGGAGGGAGAACGAAAACTGTTTTTT. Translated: CASSFAREGERKLFF.

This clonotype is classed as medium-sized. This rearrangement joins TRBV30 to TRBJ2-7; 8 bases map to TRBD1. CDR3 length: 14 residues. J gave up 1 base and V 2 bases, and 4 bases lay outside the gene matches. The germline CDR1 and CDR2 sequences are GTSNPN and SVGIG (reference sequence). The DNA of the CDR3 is TGTGCCTGGAGTCCACGGACAGGGTCCTACGAGCAGTACTTC. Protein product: CAWSPRTGSYEQYF.

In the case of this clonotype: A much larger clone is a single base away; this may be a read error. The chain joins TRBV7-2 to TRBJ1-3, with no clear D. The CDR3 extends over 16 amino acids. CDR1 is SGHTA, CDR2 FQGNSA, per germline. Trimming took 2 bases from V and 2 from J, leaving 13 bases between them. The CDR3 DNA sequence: TGTGCCAGCAGCTTATGGTCGGCGGGGACTGGAAACACCATATATTTT. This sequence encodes CASSLWSAGTGNTIYF.

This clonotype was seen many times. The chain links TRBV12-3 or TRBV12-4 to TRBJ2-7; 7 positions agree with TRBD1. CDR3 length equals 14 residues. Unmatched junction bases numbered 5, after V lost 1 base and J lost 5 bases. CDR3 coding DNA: TGTGCCAGCAGTTTAGAACAGGGGTTCCACGAGCAGTACTTC. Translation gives CASSLEQGFHEQYF.

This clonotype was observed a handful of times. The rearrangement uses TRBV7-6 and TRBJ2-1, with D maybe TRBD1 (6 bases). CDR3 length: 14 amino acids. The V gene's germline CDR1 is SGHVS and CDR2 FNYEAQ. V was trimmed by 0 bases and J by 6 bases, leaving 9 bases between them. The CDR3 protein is CASSLAAGVNEQFF. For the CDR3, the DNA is TGTGCCAGCAGCTTAGCGGCAGGGGTCAATGAGCAGTTCTTC.

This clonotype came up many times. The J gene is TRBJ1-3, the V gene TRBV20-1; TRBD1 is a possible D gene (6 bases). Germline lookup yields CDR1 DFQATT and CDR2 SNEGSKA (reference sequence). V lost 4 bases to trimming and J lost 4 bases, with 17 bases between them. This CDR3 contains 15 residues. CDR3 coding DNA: TGCAGTGCTACAAGCCGGGACAAAGAAGGAAACACCATATATTTT. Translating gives CSATSRDKEGNTIYF.

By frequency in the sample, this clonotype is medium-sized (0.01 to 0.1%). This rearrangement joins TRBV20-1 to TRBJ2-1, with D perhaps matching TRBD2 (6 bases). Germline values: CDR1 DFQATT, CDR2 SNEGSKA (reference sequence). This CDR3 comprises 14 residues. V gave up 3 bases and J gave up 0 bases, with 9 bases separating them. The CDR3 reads CSASGRNSYNEQFF. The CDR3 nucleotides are TGCAGTGCTAGCGGGAGAAACTCCTACAATGAGCAGTTCTTC.

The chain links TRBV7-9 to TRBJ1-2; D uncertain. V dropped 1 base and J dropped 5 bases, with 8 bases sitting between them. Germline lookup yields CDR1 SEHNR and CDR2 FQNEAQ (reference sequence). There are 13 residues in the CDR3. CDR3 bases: TGTGCCAGCAGCTTAGGGTCGCGTTATGGCTACACCTTC. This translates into CASSLGSRYGYTF.

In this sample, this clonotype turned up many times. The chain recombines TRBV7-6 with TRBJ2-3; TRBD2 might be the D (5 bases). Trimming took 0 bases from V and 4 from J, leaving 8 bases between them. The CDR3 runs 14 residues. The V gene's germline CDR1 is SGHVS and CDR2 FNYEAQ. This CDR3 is CASSLAVSADTQYF. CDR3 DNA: TGTGCCAGCAGCTTAGCGGTTAGCGCAGATACGCAGTATTTT.

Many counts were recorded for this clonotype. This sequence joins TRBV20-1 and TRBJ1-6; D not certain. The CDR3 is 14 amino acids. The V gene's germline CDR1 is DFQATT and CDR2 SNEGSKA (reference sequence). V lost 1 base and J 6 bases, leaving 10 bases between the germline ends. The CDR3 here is CSARGGDANSPLHF. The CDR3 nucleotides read TGCAGTGCTAGAGGGGGTGATGCTAATTCACCCCTCCACTTT.

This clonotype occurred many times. DNA of the CDR3: TGTGCCAGCAGCCTGGGACGCGACCAGGGGACCCAGTACTTC. It encodes CASSLGRDQGTQYF. This chain connects TRBV5-5 to TRBJ2-5, with D tentatively TRBD1 or TRBD2 (5 bases each). CDR3 length: 14 residues. V was pared by 4 bases and J by 7 bases, with 17 bases between. Germline V gives CDR1 SGHKS, CDR2 YYEKEE (reference sequence). The whole variable domain, filled in from reference TRBV5-5 and TRBJ2-5, reads DAGVTQSPTHLIKTRGQQVTLRCSPISGHKSVSWYQQVLGQGPQFIFQYYEKEERGRGNFPDRFSARQFPNYSSELNVNALLLGDSALYLCASSLGRDQGTQYFGPGTRLLVL.

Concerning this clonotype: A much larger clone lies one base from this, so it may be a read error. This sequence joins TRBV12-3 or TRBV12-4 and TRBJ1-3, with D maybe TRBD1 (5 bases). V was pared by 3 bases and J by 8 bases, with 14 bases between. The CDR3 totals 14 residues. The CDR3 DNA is TGTGCCAGCAGTTTGGACACACGAAGGGACACCATATATTTT. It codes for CASSLDTRRDTIYF.

CDR3 bases: TGCAGTGCTAGAAGTGGCGGGTTCTTT. This sequence encodes CSARSGGFF. J is TRBJ1-1 and V is TRBV20-1, with D hard to call. The CDR3 extends over 9 amino acids. The V and J ends lost 2 bases and 14 bases respectively, with 9 bases between them. Germline V gene lookup returns CDR1 DFQATT and CDR2 SNEGSKA (reference sequence).

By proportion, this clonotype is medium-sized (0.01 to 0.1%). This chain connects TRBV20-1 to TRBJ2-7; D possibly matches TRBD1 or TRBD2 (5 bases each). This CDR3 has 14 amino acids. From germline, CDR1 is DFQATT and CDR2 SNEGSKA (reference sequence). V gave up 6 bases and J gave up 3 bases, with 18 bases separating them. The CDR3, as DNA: TGCAGTGCCCCAGCCGGGACCCCTTTCTACGAGCAGTACTTC. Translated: CSAPAGTPFYEQYF.

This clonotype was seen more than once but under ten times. CDR3 nucleotides: TGCGCCAGCAGCCAAGATGGGAGCAATGAGCAGTTCTTC. This codes for CASSQDGSNEQFF. The chain recombines TRBV4-1 with TRBJ2-1; possible D gene TRBD2, 5 bases. Looked up from germline, CDR1 is MGHRA and CDR2 is YSYEKL. This CDR3 has 13 residues. Trimming pared 0 bases from V and 6 bases from J, leaving 6 bases between.

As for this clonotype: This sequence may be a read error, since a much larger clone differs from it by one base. For the CDR3, the DNA is TGTGCCAGCAGTTTCCAAAATCCGGGACATGAGCCTTTCTTT. Its translation is CASSFQNPGHEPFF. The V and J genes are TRBV5-4 and TRBJ1-1, with D possibly matching TRBD1 (6 bases). Per the germline V gene, CDR1 is SGHNT and CDR2 is YYREEE (reference sequence). The CDR3 extends over 14 amino acids. V gave up 5 bases and J gave up 12 bases, with 23 bases separating them.

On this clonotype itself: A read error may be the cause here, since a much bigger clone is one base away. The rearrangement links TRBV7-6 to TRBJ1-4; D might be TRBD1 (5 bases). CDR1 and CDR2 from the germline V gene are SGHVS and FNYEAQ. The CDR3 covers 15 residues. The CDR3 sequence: CASSPQTGINERLFF. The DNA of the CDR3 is TGTGCCAGCAGCCCCCAAACAGGAATTAATGAAAGACTGTTTTTT.

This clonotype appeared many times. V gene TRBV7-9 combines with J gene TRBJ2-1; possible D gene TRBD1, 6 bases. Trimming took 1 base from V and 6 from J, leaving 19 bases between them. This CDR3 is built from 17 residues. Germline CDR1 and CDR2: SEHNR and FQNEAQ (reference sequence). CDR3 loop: CASSLVATWGQGNEQFF. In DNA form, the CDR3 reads TGTGCCAGCAGCTTAGTGGCAACATGGGGGCAGGGCAATGAGCAGTTCTTC. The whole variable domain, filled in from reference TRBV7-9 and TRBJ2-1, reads DTGVSQNPRHKITKRGQNVTFRCDPISEHNRLYWYRQTLGQGPEFLTYFQNEAQLEKSRLLSDRFSAERPKGSFSTLEIQRTEQGDSAMYLCASSLVATWGQGNEQFFGPGTRLTVL.